The 24 T cell receptor beta chains below all came from one sample that was sequenced in a study of cytomegalovirus exposure and HLA in healthy donors. This table comes from immunoSEQ multiplex PCR, and its TCRdb copy is limited to in-frame clones, with some not included. The data contain some 140,000 clones, approximately 84% of them singletons. What was sequenced was PBMCs. These receptors were taken from a man aged 30 to 39 in good health and CMV-seropositive.

The chain is built from TRBV5-6 and TRBJ1-4; D remains unclear. The CDR3 spans 17 residues. The germline V gene encodes CDR1 SGHDT and CDR2 YYEEEE. The V and J ends lost 2 bases and 0 bases respectively, with 14 bases between them. This chain's CDR3 is CASSFISFRATNEKLFF. CDR3 nucleotide sequence: TGTGCCAGCAGCTTTATCAGTTTCCGTGCAACTAATGAAAAACTGTTTTTT.

This clone was detected only once. V usage is TRBV7-9 and J usage is TRBJ1-2; the D is unclear. Trimming left V 5 bases short and J 7 bases short, with 14 bases between. The CDR3 is made up of 13 amino acids. CDR1 is SEHNR and CDR2 is FQNEAQ in the germline V gene (reference sequence). CDR3 nucleotide sequence: TGTGCCAGCAGCCCTCCGGGTATTGCTGGCTACACCTTC. Its protein product is CASSPPGIAGYTF.

CDR3 sequence: CASTRLAGEGIQYF. Written as DNA, the CDR3 is TGTGCCAGCACCAGACTAGCGGGAGAAGGCATTCAGTACTTC. The chain links TRBV6-5 to TRBJ2-4; 12 bases align to TRBD2. V trimming: 7 bases; J trimming: 9 bases; junction bases outside the gene matches: 7. Germline CDR1 and CDR2: MNHEY and SVGAGI. CDR3 length equals 14 residues.

The chain uses TRBV9 and TRBJ2-5; 7 nucleotides line up with TRBD2. V shed 4 bases and J 2 bases; nucleotides not matched to a gene: 11. This CDR3 spans 16 amino acids. Per germline, CDR1 SGDLS and CDR2 YYNGEE. The CDR3 sequence: CASSRGAGKGQETQYF. CDR3 nucleotides: TGTGCCAGCAGCCGAGGAGCGGGGAAGGGACAAGAGACCCAGTACTTC.

The CDR3 region has the DNA TGCGCCAGCAGCGAGGGACTAGCGGGATTGGTTGAGCAGTTCTTC. It translates to CASSEGLAGLVEQFF. The chain carries TRBV5-1 and TRBJ2-1; 13 nucleotides agree with TRBD2. This CDR3 has 15 residues. CDR1 and CDR2 (germline): SGHRS, YFSETQ. The V segment lost 4 bases and the J segment 9 bases; nucleotides outside the gene matches: 7.

This clone has a single count. The chain couples TRBV25-1 to TRBJ1-1; D is unresolved. CDR1 MGHDK and CDR2 SYGVNS come from the germline V gene. The V gene lost 4 bases and the J gene lost 4 bases, with 10 bases spanning the gap. The CDR3 has 13 amino acids. For the CDR3, the DNA is TGTGCCAGCAGTGGACAAATGGGCACTGAAGCTTTCTTT. This codes for CASSGQMGTEAFF.

V and J are TRBV20-1 and TRBJ2-1; unclear D gene. The germline V gene encodes CDR1 DFQATT and CDR2 SNEGSKA (reference sequence). The CDR3 has 11 amino acids. Trimming took off 6 bases at V and 7 bases at J, with 10 bases between the two ends. For the CDR3, the DNA is TGCAGTGCCCCGCCCCGGAATGAGCAGTTCTTC. Translating it yields CSAPPRNEQFF.

The J gene is TRBJ2-7, the V gene TRBV7-9, with 7 bases aligning to TRBD2. Losses at the gene ends were 4 bases for V and 0 bases for J; bases not matched to a gene: 15. Germline CDR1 reads SEHNR; CDR2 reads FQNEAQ (reference sequence). The CDR3 is 18 amino acids. CDR3 protein: CASSYERVTSAYSYEQYF. CDR3 nucleotides: TGTGCCAGCAGCTACGAAAGGGTAACTAGCGCTTACTCCTACGAGCAGTACTTC.

The chain joins TRBV11-2 to TRBJ2-7; D unresolved. The CDR3 totals 11 residues. Trimming left V 5 bases short and J 5 bases short, with 7 bases between. CDR1 is SGHAT, CDR2 FQNNGV, per germline. The CDR3 region has the DNA TGTGCCAGCAGCCAGTTCAACGAGCAGTACTTC. Translation: CASSQFNEQYF.

The chain recombines TRBV10-2 with TRBJ1-2; the D gene is possibly TRBD1 (6 bases). The CDR3 is made up of 14 amino acids. Germline-derived CDR1 and CDR2 are WSHSY and SAAADI. V was pared by 2 bases and J by 6 bases, with 13 bases between. CDR3 DNA: TGCGCCAGCAGTGAGGCAGTAGCAGGGGATGGCTACACCTTC. Amino acids: CASSEAVAGDGYTF.

The chain couples TRBV27 to TRBJ2-2; 10 positions agree with TRBD1. In germline, CDR1 is MNHEY, CDR2 SMNVEV (reference sequence). V lost 6 bases to trimming and J lost 7 bases; unmatched junction nucleotides: 11. The CDR3 sequence is 16 residues long. CDR3 residues: CASSRQGAKTVGELFF. For the CDR3, the DNA is TGTGCCAGCAGCCGACAGGGGGCGAAAACGGTCGGGGAGCTGTTTTTT.

This sequence joins TRBV25-1 and TRBJ2-7, with D possibly matching TRBD1 (5 bases). Germline CDR1 MGHDK, CDR2 SYGVNS. The V gene lost 2 bases and the J gene lost 5 bases, with 13 bases spanning the gap. The CDR3 covers 14 residues. This chain's CDR3 is CASSERQGYNEQYF. The CDR3, as DNA: TGTGCCAGCAGTGAACGCCAGGGATACAACGAGCAGTACTTC.

The rearrangement links TRBV4-1 to TRBJ1-5, with D maybe TRBD1 (5 bases). Germline V gene lookup returns CDR1 MGHRA and CDR2 YSYEKL. Trimming took off 0 bases at V and 5 bases at J, with 17 bases between the two ends. The CDR3 runs 17 residues. The CDR3 here is CASSQDLRQGGDQPQHF. CDR3 nucleotides: TGCGCCAGCAGCCAAGATCTCAGGCAGGGAGGCGATCAGCCCCAGCATTTT.

The chain joins TRBV2 to TRBJ1-2; D is undetermined. Trimming took off 1 base at V and 4 bases at J, with 10 bases between the two ends. The CDR3 runs 14 residues. Germline V gene data show CDR1 as SNHLY and CDR2 as FYNNEI. The CDR3 nucleotides read TGTGCCAGCAGTGAAGTCAGGCCTACCTATGGCTACACCTTC. It translates to CASSEVRPTYGYTF. Together with reference TRBV2 and TRBJ1-2, the CDR3 gives the full variable domain: EPEVTQTPSHQVTQMGQEVILRCVPISNHLYFYWYRQILGQKVEFLVSFYNNEISEKSEIFDDQFSVERPDGSNFTLKIRSTKLEDSAMYFCASSEVRPTYGYTFGSGTRLTVV.

The rearrangement uses TRBV25-1 and TRBJ2-1, with 11 bases fitting TRBD2. The V gene's germline CDR1 is MGHDK and CDR2 SYGVNS. V shed 7 bases, J shed 8 bases, and the junction held 4 bases outside the gene matches. The CDR3 is 13 amino acids. The CDR3 sequence is CASISGRGDEQFF. CDR3 nucleotide sequence: TGTGCCAGCATTAGCGGGAGGGGGGATGAGCAGTTCTTC.

The chain employs TRBV11-2 and TRBJ2-3; D may be TRBD1 (5 bases). Looked up from germline, CDR1 is SGHAT and CDR2 is FQNNGV. Between the trimmed V and J ends, which lost 4 bases and 2 bases, there was a span of 19 bases. This CDR3 comprises 17 residues. The CDR3 spells CASSSRLTDMYTDTQYF. In DNA, the CDR3 is TGTGCCAGCAGCTCCCGACTGACAGATATGTACACAGATACGCAGTATTTT. The full variable domain, rest sourced from reference TRBV11-2 and TRBJ2-3, is EAGVAQSPRYKIIEKRQSVAFWCNPISGHATLYWYQQILGQGPKLLIQFQNNGVVDDSQLPKDRFSAERLKGVDSTLKIQPAKLEDSAVYLCASSSRLTDMYTDTQYFGPGTRLTVL.

V usage is TRBV6-5 and J usage is TRBJ2-5, with TRBD2 as a possible D gene (6 bases). Looked up from germline, CDR1 is MNHEY and CDR2 is SVGAGI. With 4 bases removed from V and 5 bases from J, the gap between germline ends came to 17 bases. The CDR3 contains 15 residues. The CDR3 protein is CASSSGLPGRETQYF. In DNA form, the CDR3 reads TGTGCCAGCAGTTCGGGACTCCCAGGCAGGGAGACCCAGTACTTC.

The rearrangement uses TRBV10-1 and TRBJ2-7, with TRBD1 matching over 9 bases. The V and J ends lost 2 bases and 12 bases, in that order; junction bases with no gene match: 20. The CDR3 extends over 17 amino acids. CDR1 and CDR2 from the germline V gene are WNHNN and SYGVQD (reference sequence). The CDR3 DNA follows: TGCGCCAGCAGTGAGGCTACCGGACAGGGGCTAACCCCGAGTATGTACTTC. Translated, it gives CASSEATGQGLTPSMYF.

The rearrangement uses TRBV30 and TRBJ1-4; 8 nucleotides match TRBD1. The CDR3 extends over 18 amino acids. J lost 2 bases, V lost 4 bases, and 15 bases had no gene match. The germline V gene encodes CDR1 GTSNPN and CDR2 SVGIG (reference sequence). CDR3 sequence: CAWKGWVTGGGTNEKLFF. The CDR3 DNA is TGTGCCTGGAAGGGTTGGGTTACAGGGGGAGGCACTAATGAAAAACTGTTTTTT.

This clone was picked up one time. The chain has TRBV5-1 and TRBJ1-1; possible D gene TRBD1, 6 bases. Germline lookup yields CDR1 SGHRS and CDR2 YFSETQ. V lost 4 bases to trimming and J lost 5 bases, with 15 bases between them. The CDR3 extends over 14 amino acids. The CDR3 here is CASSAQGGHTEAFF. Written as DNA, the CDR3 is TGCGCCAGCAGCGCACAGGGTGGACATACTGAAGCTTTCTTT.

The chain couples TRBV7-9 to TRBJ1-6; D gene ambiguous. Germline lookup yields CDR1 SEHNR and CDR2 FQNEAQ (reference sequence). The CDR3 is 13 amino acids. With 5 bases removed from V and 8 bases from J, the gap between germline ends came to 10 bases. In DNA, the CDR3 is TGTGCCAGCAGCGCCGAGGGAGATTCACCCCTCCACTTT. Protein: CASSAEGDSPLHF.

V is TRBV5-6 and J is TRBJ1-1; 7 bases agree with TRBD1. This CDR3 comprises 15 residues. V trimming: 0 bases; J trimming: 3 bases; junction bases outside the gene matches: 5. In germline, CDR1 is SGHDT, CDR2 YYEEEE. DNA of the CDR3: TGTGCCAGCAGCTTGGGGACAGGCCTCTACACTGAAGCTTTCTTT. This codes for CASSLGTGLYTEAFF.

The gene calls are TRBV7-2 and TRBJ1-4, with D tentatively TRBD1 (5 bases). The V gene lost 1 base and the J gene lost 4 bases, with 10 bases spanning the gap. Germline CDR1 is SGHTA and CDR2 is FQGNSA. The CDR3 extends over 15 amino acids. The CDR3 is CASSLGTQHNEKLFF. The DNA of the CDR3 is TGTGCCAGCAGCTTAGGGACACAGCATAATGAAAAACTGTTTTTT.

In its sample, this clone was seen once. The chain links TRBV5-1 to TRBJ2-5; 11 bases map to TRBD1. The ends lost 4 bases at V and 1 base at J; junction bases unmatched: 6. The CDR3 is 16 amino acids. CDR1 and CDR2 (germline): SGHRS, YFSETQ. In DNA, the CDR3 is TGCGCCAGCAGCCCCCGGACAGGGGGCGGCCAAGAGACCCAGTACTTC. As protein: CASSPRTGGGQETQYF. Together with reference TRBV5-1 and TRBJ2-5, the CDR3 gives the full variable domain: KAGVTQTPRYLIKTRGQQVTLSCSPISGHRSVSWYQQTPGQGLQFLFEYFSETQRNKGNFPGRFSGRQFSNSRSEMNVSTLELGDSALYLCASSPRTGGGQETQYFGPGTRLLVL.